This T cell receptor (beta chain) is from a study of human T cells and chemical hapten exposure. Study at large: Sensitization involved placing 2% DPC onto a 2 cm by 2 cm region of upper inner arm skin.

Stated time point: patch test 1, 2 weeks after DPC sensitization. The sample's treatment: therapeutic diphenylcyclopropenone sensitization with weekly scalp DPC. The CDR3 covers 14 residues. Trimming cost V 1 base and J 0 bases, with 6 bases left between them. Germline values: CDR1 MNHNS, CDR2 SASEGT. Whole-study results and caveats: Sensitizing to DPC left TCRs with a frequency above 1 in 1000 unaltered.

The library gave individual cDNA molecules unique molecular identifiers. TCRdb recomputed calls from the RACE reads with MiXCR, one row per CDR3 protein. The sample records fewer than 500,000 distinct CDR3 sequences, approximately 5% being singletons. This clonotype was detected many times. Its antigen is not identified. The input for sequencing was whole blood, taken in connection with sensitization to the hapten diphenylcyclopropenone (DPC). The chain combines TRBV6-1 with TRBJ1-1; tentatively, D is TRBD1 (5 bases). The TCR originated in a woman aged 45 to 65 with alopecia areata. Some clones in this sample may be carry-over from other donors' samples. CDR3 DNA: TGTGCCAGCAGTGAAGGACAGCTGAACACTGAAGCTTTCTTT. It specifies CASSEGQLNTEAFF.